The rows below give T cell receptor beta chains drawn from one sample of a study of response to subunit inactivated influenza vaccine. TCRdb redid the calling of the RT-PCR reads with MiXCR, one entry per CDR3 protein. The table includes 610,000 or so distinct CDR3 sequences, less than 15% detected once. The sample here was PBMCs from blood, taken 12 days after vaccination. These receptors were taken from a man in his fifties or sixties who received an inactivated influenza vaccine. Both conserved end residues are part of each CDR3. Each record gives: J gene, V gene, clone size, D gene, CDR3 DNA, CDR3 protein. A D gene is named only where the DNA matches it firmly. For some rows the clone size is stated as once, few or many, or as a class when expanded; others skip it.

>TRBJ2-7|TRBV25-1|.|.
TGTGCCAGCAGCCACCCCCCTTTCTACGAGCAGTACTTC
CASSHPPFYEQYF
>TRBJ2-1|TRBV11-2|few|TRBD2
TGTGCCAGCAGCTTAGCTCGACTAGCGGGAGTTTCCAATGAGCAGTTCTTC
CASSLARLAGVSNEQFF
>TRBJ1-4|TRBV7-9|few|.
TGTGCCAGCAGCTTATCAGGATCTAATGAAAAACTGTTTTTT
CASSLSGSNEKLFF
>TRBJ2-3|TRBV20-1|few|.
TGCAGTGCTAGAGACACTAGCACAGATACGCAGTATTTT
CSARDTSTDTQYF
>TRBJ2-7|TRBV19|few|TRBD2
TGTGCCAGTAGATCCGGGACTAGCGTATACGAGCAGTACTTC
CASRSGTSVYEQYF
>TRBJ2-4|TRBV12-3/TRBV12-4|few|TRBD1
TGTGCCAGCAGTGCCTCCCCCGGGACAGGGTACTTC
CASSASPGTGYF
>TRBJ1-4|TRBV2|.|.
TGTGCCAGCAGGCAGAATGAAAAACTGTTTTTT
CASRQNEKLFF
>TRBJ1-1|TRBV30|few|TRBD1
TGTGCCTGGAGTGGGGACAGGAGGAACACTGAAGCTTTCTTT
CAWSGDRRNTEAFF
>TRBJ2-7|TRBV11-2|many|.
TGTGCCAGCAGCTTAGCGACGGGGAGAAGCGAGCAGTACTTC
CASSLATGRSEQYF
>TRBJ1-2|TRBV7-9|few|.
TGTGCCAGCAGCCGAAATCCGGACTATGGCTACACCTTC
CASSRNPDYGYTF
>TRBJ2-3|TRBV12-3/TRBV12-4|few|TRBD2
TGTGCCAGCAGCCTAGGGACTAGCGCGAGCACAGATACGCAGTATTTT
CASSLGTSASTDTQYF
>TRBJ1-1|TRBV7-2|.|.
TGTGCCAGCAGCTTCGTGGGTGGTAGGACTGAAGCTTTCTTT
CASSFVGGRTEAFF
>TRBJ2-1|TRBV12-3/TRBV12-4|few|.
TGTGCCAGCAGTCCGACAGCGAGCTCCTACAATGAGCAGTTCTTC
CASSPTASSYNEQFF
>TRBJ2-7|TRBV14|few|.
TGTGCCAGCAGCCAAGCCCGGGATAGACGGTCCTCCTACGAGCAGTACTTC
CASSQARDRRSSYEQYF
>TRBJ1-6|TRBV5-1|.|.
TGCGCCAGCAGCTTGTTACAGATCCCCCTCTCTCTTAATTCACCCCTCCACTTT
CASSLLQIPLSLNSPLHF
>TRBJ1-5|TRBV6-2/TRBV6-3|.|.
TGTGCCAGCAGTTACGAGGGTAGGAGCAATCAGCCCCAGCATTTT
CASSYEGRSNQPQHF
>TRBJ1-5|TRBV7-2|few|.
TGTGCCAGCAGCCAGGTGGCGGGGGTCGGTCAGCCCCAGCATTTT
CASSQVAGVGQPQHF
>TRBJ2-3|TRBV20-1|few|.
TGCAGTGCTAGTACATTAACGGTGGTCCTAAGTGGAGATACGCAGTATTTT
CSASTLTVVLSGDTQYF
>TRBJ1-2|TRBV5-1|many|TRBD1
TGCGCCAGCGCCATGGGACAGGGAGCTAACTATGGCTACACCTTC
CASAMGQGANYGYTF
>TRBJ2-1|TRBV28|.|TRBD2
TGTGCCAGCAGTTTCCTAGCGGGGGGGCGAAATGAGCAGTTCTTC
CASSFLAGGRNEQFF
>TRBJ2-2|TRBV20-1|.|TRBD2
TGCAGTGCTCCCCTTGGCGGGGGGGACACCGGGGAGCTGTTTTTT
CSAPLGGGDTGELFF
>TRBJ2-5|TRBV20-1|few|.
TGCAGTGCTAGACAGAACGTAAGGGGGGAGACCCAGTACTTC
CSARQNVRGETQYF
>TRBJ2-1|TRBV14|.|TRBD1
TGTGCCAGCAGCCAAATGACAGGGGTCGGTGAGCAGTTCTTC
CASSQMTGVGEQFF
>TRBJ2-1|TRBV7-2|few|TRBD2
TGTGCCAGCAGCTTAGGTGCGGGGGACTATTACAATGAGCAGTTCTTC
CASSLGAGDYYNEQFF
>TRBJ1-1|TRBV19|many|.
TGTGCCAGTACCGGCGGGGCTGAAGCTTTCTTT
CASTGGAEAFF
>TRBJ2-4|TRBV5-6|few|.
TGTGCCAGCAGTTATCCGGACAGAAAAAACATTCAGTACTTC
CASSYPDRKNIQYF
>TRBJ2-4|TRBV20-1|many|.
TGCAGTGCCCTGCCGGCGATAGTCAAAAACATTCAGTACTTC
CSALPAIVKNIQYF
>TRBJ1-6|TRBV5-6|few|.
TGTGCCAGCAGCTTGGAACCGGGTTTCTCACCCCTCCACTTT
CASSLEPGFSPLHF
>TRBJ2-2|TRBV19|few|.
TGTGCCAGTAGTATCAGGAAGAACACCGGGGAGCTGTTTTTT
CASSIRKNTGELFF
>TRBJ2-7|TRBV4-3|.|TRBD2
TGCGCCAGCAGCCGAGCGCTAGCGGGTACCTACGAGCAGTACTTC
CASSRALAGTYEQYF
>TRBJ2-3|TRBV6-5|few|.
TGTGCCAGCAGTTACTCGACACGTCCTAGCACAGATACGCAGTATTTT
CASSYSTRPSTDTQYF
>TRBJ2-4|TRBV7-2|many|.
TGTGCCAGCAGCTTAGAAGCCACCGCCAAAAACATTCAGTACTTC
CASSLEATAKNIQYF
>TRBJ2-2|TRBV3-1|few|TRBD2
TGTGCCAGCAGCCAACGGGGGGCCGGGGAGCTGTTTTTT
CASSQRGAGELFF
>TRBJ2-1|TRBV6-2/TRBV6-3|few|TRBD2
TGTGCCAGCAGGGGACTAGCGGGGGGGCTCTCCTCTTCTAACTCCTACAATGAGCAGTTCTTC
CASRGLAGGLSSSNSYNEQFF
>TRBJ2-7|TRBV20-1|.|.
TGCAGTGCTAGAGAAGGGCTCTCCTACGAGCAGTACTTC
CSAREGLSYEQYF
>TRBJ2-7|TRBV12-3/TRBV12-4|.|TRBD2
TGTGCCAGCAGCCGCGAAACTAGCGGGAGATCCCGCGAGCAGTACTTC
CASSRETSGRSREQYF
>TRBJ2-7|TRBV4-2|.|TRBD1
TGTGCCAGCAGCCAAGGACAGGGAGTCGGAGGCGAGCAGTACTTC
CASSQGQGVGGEQYF
>TRBJ1-1|TRBV19|once|.
TGTGCCAGTGTGGATTGGGGCATGAACACTGAAGCTTTCTTT
CASVDWGMNTEAFF
>TRBJ1-2|TRBV5-1|few|.
TGCGCCAGCAGCTTGGCCATGGTAGGAGTGGATGGCTACACCTTC
CASSLAMVGVDGYTF
>TRBJ2-3|TRBV15|few|.
TGTGCCACCAGCATGAAGAACACAGATACGCAGTATTTT
CATSMKNTDTQYF
>TRBJ2-1|TRBV5-6|.|.
TGTGCCAGCAGCTTGGTTGGGGTGGGGGGTGAGCAGTTCTTC
CASSLVGVGGEQFF
>TRBJ2-3|TRBV20-1|.|.
TGCAGTGCTGACCCGCGGAGACTAGGTGTGGGTACAGATACGCAGTATTTT
CSADPRRLGVGTDTQYF
>TRBJ2-1|TRBV2|.|TRBD2
TGTGCCAGCAGTGAAGGACTAGCTTCCTACAATGAGCAGTTCTTC
CASSEGLASYNEQFF
>TRBJ2-7|TRBV20-1|.|TRBD1
TGCAGTGCCAGATTTCCGGGACAGGGCTACGAGCAGTACTTC
CSARFPGQGYEQYF
>TRBJ2-2|TRBV7-8|many|.
TGTGCCAGCAGCCGCCTCCTAGGGGGGAAGAACACCGGGGAGCTGTTTTTT
CASSRLLGGKNTGELFF
>TRBJ1-2|TRBV20-1|.|.
TGCAGTGCTAGATTTGGGAACTATGGCTACACCTTC
CSARFGNYGYTF
>TRBJ2-2|TRBV4-3|many|.
TGCGCCAGCAGCCAAGACCTCCGGGGCCCGAACACCGGGGAGCTGTTTTTT
CASSQDLRGPNTGELFF
>TRBJ2-1|TRBV11-2|few|.
TGTGCCAGCAGCTTTTTGAGACCGGAGTACAATGAGCAGTTCTTC
CASSFLRPEYNEQFF
>TRBJ2-3|TRBV12-3/TRBV12-4|once|TRBD1
TGTGCCACCTCTCGGGACAGGGAAACAGATACGCAGTATTTT
CATSRDRETDTQYF
>TRBJ1-5|TRBV12-3/TRBV12-4|many|.
TGTGCCAGCAGTTTAACCAGGGTCGACCAGCCCCAGCATTTT
CASSLTRVDQPQHF
>TRBJ2-5|TRBV5-6|.|TRBD1
TGTGCCAGCAACACGGACAGGCTTGTAGAGACCCAGTACTTC
CASNTDRLVETQYF
>TRBJ2-1|TRBV27|.|TRBD2
TGTGCCAGCAGTGGACTATCTAGCGGGAGGAGCAATGAGCAGTTCTTC
CASSGLSSGRSNEQFF
>TRBJ2-4|TRBV24-1|few|.
TGTGCCACCAGTGACGGACAGCTAGCCAAAAACATTCAGTACTTC
CATSDGQLAKNIQYF
>TRBJ1-5|TRBV6-6|.|.
TGTGCCAGCAGTCCCGGACACGTTCAGCCCCAGCATTTT
CASSPGHVQPQHF
>TRBJ2-7|TRBV5-1|few|TRBD1
TGCGCCAGCAGCGAGGGGGGACCGGGACAGGGTCCCTACGAGCAGTACTTC
CASSEGGPGQGPYEQYF
>TRBJ1-2|TRBV5-5|.|TRBD1
TGTGCCAGCAGCTTGGACCGGGACAGGGGCTTCCCTAACTATGGCTACACCTTC
CASSLDRDRGFPNYGYTF